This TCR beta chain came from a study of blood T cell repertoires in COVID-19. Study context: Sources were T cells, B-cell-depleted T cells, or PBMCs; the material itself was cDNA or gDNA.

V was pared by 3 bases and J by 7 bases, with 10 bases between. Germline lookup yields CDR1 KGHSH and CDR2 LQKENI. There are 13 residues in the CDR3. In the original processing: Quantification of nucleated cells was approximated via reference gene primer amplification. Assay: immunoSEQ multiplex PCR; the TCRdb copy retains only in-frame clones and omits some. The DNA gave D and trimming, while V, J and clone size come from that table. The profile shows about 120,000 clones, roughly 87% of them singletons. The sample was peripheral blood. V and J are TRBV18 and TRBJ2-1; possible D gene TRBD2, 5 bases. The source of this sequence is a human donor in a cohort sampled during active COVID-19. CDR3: CASSPRVVNEQFF. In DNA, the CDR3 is TGTGCCAGCTCACCGAGGGTCGTAAATGAGCAGTTCTTC.